This T cell receptor (beta chain) derives from a study of blood T cell repertoires in COVID-19. Study information: PBMCs, B-cell-depleted T cells, or T cells were the source of the cDNA or gDNA that made up the material.

CDR1 and CDR2 (germline): PRHDT, FYEKMQ (reference sequence). The CDR3 spans 14 residues. Trimming stripped 7 bases from V and 0 bases from J, with 12 bases between. Study processing details: Cell counts per sample came from amplifying reference gene primers. Assay used: immunoSEQ multiplex PCR; TCRdb lists only in-frame clones, some missing. That table supplies the V and J calls and clone size; D and trimming were determined from the DNA. The table records 140,000 to 150,000 clones, roughly 76% of them present only once. The chain combines TRBV13 with TRBJ1-2; no firm D call. Source material: peripheral blood. The receptor was isolated from a human donor with acute or convalescent COVID-19. The donor label of this sample is uncertain. The CDR3 sequence: CASTAYGSNYGYTF. The CDR3 coding sequence is TGTGCCAGCACCGCATATGGCTCTAACTATGGCTACACCTTC. Full variable domain (remainder filled in from reference TRBV13 and TRBJ1-2): AAGVIQSPRHLIKEKRETATLKCYPIPRHDTVYWYQQGPGQDPQFLISFYEKMQSDKGSIPDRFSAQQFSDYHSELNMSSLELGDSALYFCASTAYGSNYGYTFGSGTRLTVV.